These 10 T cell receptor beta chains share one sample of origin, sequenced in a study of graft-versus-host responses after intestinal transplantation. The data were produced by immunoSEQ multiplex PCR, yet TCRdb's version contains in-frame clones alone and is incomplete. The repertoire has 25,000 to 30,000 clones, about 93% of them found once; the top ten carry around 0.82%. The source was PBMCs, collected 30 days after intestinal transplant. Receptor source: a human patient who received an intestinal transplant, so some T cells may come from the graft donor.

This clone was counted between two and nine times. The rearrangement joins TRBV4-1 to TRBJ2-7; D is undetermined. This CDR3 has 13 residues. V was pared by 0 bases and J by 5 bases, with 8 bases between. Germline V gene lookup returns CDR1 MGHRA and CDR2 YSYEKL. CDR3 DNA sequence: TGCGCCAGCAGCCAAGAATCGGCGGACGAGCAGTACTTC. Its protein is CASSQESADEQYF.

The sample holds one count of this clone. V gene TRBV2 combines with J gene TRBJ2-7, with TRBD1 matching 9 bases. Per the germline V gene, CDR1 is SNHLY and CDR2 is FYNNEI. With V trimmed by 6 bases and J by 2 bases, 14 bases remained unmatched. The CDR3 sequence is 17 residues long. CDR3 DNA sequence: TGTGCCAGCAGGGGAGCAGATCATAGACAGGGGGCCTACGAGCAGTACTTC. This encodes CASRGADHRQGAYEQYF.

The chain recombines TRBV28 with TRBJ2-7, with TRBD1 identical over 7 bases. Looked up from germline, CDR1 is MDHEN and CDR2 is SYDVKM. V gave up 4 bases and J gave up 2 bases; unmatched junction bases: 8. The CDR3 runs 15 residues. The CDR3 here is CASSSVGTVAYEQYF. The CDR3 DNA reads as TGTGCCAGCAGTTCCGTCGGGACAGTGGCCTACGAGCAGTACTTC.

This clone was seen only once. This rearrangement joins TRBV7-8 to TRBJ1-4; D possibly corresponds to TRBD1 (5 bases). V lost 7 bases, J lost 0 bases, and 9 bases lay in between. This CDR3 region has 14 residues. Germline V CDR1 and CDR2: SGHVS, FQNEAQ. The CDR3 spells CASTRGATNEKLFF. The CDR3 DNA reads TGTGCCAGCACCCGGGGGGCAACTAATGAAAAACTGTTTTTT.

The chain employs TRBV7-9 and TRBJ2-1; D not certain. V was clipped by 7 bases and J by 8 bases, with 12 bases between them. The CDR3 is 12 residues long. CDR1 and CDR2 from the germline V gene are SEHNR and FQNEAQ (reference sequence). The chain's CDR3 is CASIELTYEQFF. CDR3 bases: TGTGCCAGCATCGAGCTTACCTATGAGCAGTTCTTC.

The chain joins TRBV19 to TRBJ1-5; D gene ambiguous. Germline assignment: CDR1 LNHDA and CDR2 SQIVND (reference sequence). The CDR3 loop spans 14 amino acids. The V end lost 5 bases, the J end lost 0 bases, and 8 bases lay between the germline ends. CDR3 sequence reads: CASSGPYSNQPQHF. CDR3 coding DNA: TGTGCCAGTAGTGGGCCTTATAGCAATCAGCCCCAGCATTTT.

V is TRBV4-2 and J is TRBJ1-3, with D tentatively TRBD1 (5 bases). This CDR3 spans 16 amino acids. CDR1 and CDR2 (germline): LGHNA, YNFKEQ. V was pared by 1 base and J by 0 bases, with 10 bases between. CDR3 sequence: CASSQGPGPSGNTIYF. CDR3 coding DNA: TGTGCCAGCAGCCAAGGTCCGGGGCCCTCTGGAAACACCATATATTTT.

The CDR3 loop reads CASSEVGGVPNYGYTF. The CDR3 DNA follows: TGTGCCAGCAGCGAAGTGGGTGGGGTACCCAACTATGGCTACACCTTC. This chain joins TRBV7-9 and TRBJ1-2, with D uncertain. Germline V gene data show CDR1 as SEHNR and CDR2 as FQNEAQ (reference sequence). The CDR3 sequence is 16 residues long. V was shortened by 5 bases and J by 2 bases, with 18 bases between the two germline ends.

As DNA, the CDR3 is TGTGCCAGCAGCTTACCCCCCCCAGTGGCTGAAGCTTTCTTT. Its protein product is CASSLPPPVAEAFF. The rearrangement joins TRBV7-9 to TRBJ1-1; D ambiguous. V shed 2 bases and J shed 6 bases, with 13 bases lying between them. The CDR3 consists of 14 residues. The germline gives CDR1 SEHNR, CDR2 FQNEAQ (reference sequence).

The rearrangement joins TRBV11-2 to TRBJ1-1; D not certain. This CDR3 is 15 amino acids long. Germline CDR1 reads SGHAT; CDR2 reads FQNNGV. V lost 5 bases, J lost 5 bases, and 18 bases lay in between. The CDR3 sequence is CASSPTRGGRTEAFF. DNA of the CDR3: TGTGCCAGCAGCCCGACCCGGGGAGGGAGAACTGAAGCTTTCTTT. Drawing the rest from reference TRBV11-2 and TRBJ1-1, the complete variable domain is EAGVAQSPRYKIIEKRQSVAFWCNPISGHATLYWYQQILGQGPKLLIQFQNNGVVDDSQLPKDRFSAERLKGVDSTLKIQPAKLEDSAVYLCASSPTRGGRTEAFFGQGTRLTVV.